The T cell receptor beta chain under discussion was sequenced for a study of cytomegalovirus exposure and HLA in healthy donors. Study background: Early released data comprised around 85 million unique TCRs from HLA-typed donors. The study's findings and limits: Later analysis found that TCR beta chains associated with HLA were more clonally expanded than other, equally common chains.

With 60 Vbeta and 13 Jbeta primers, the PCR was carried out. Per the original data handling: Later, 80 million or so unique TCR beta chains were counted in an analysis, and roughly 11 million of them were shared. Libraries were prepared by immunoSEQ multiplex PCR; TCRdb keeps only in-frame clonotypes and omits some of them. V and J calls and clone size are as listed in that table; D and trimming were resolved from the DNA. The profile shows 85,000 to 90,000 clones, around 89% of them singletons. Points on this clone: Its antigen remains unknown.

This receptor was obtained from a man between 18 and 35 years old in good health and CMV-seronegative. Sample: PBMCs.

The CDR3 sequence is CATQRGYSYEQYF. The CDR3 region has the DNA TGTGCCACCCAACGAGGATACTCCTACGAGCAGTACTTC. The chain is built from TRBV10-3 and TRBJ2-7; D not certain. Trimming removed 10 bases at V and 0 bases at J, with 13 bases between. The CDR3 runs 13 residues. CDR1 and CDR2 (germline): ENHRY, SYGVKD.